These T cell receptor beta chains were read from a single sample in a study of shared clonotypes between healthy human individuals. Here immunoSEQ multiplex PCR was the method, and the copy in TCRdb shows in-frame clones only, minus some. The data show approximately 2.1 million clones, approximately 93% seen once. The material sequenced was naive CD4+ T cells from PBMCs. These receptors all come from a young man in good health. Some clones in this sample may be carry-over from other donors' samples. CDR3s include the opening cysteine and the closing phenylalanine or tryptophan. D genes are given only for firm matches. Only part of the rows carry a size: once, few, many, or a class if the clone is expanded.

TRBD1	TRBV7-2	NA	TRBJ2-3	TGTGCCAGCATGGTTGGGCGAGGACAGGGGTTTCTTTATACGCAGTATTTT	CASMVGRGQGFLYTQYF
TRBD2	TRBV23-1	NA	TRBJ2-7	TGCGCCAGCCCCGCGGGGGACCCTTGGGCCTACGAGCAGTACTTC	CASPAGDPWAYEQYF
NA	TRBV28	NA	TRBJ1-1	TGTGCCAGCAGAGCCGGGCTGAACACTGAAGCTTTCTTT	CASRAGLNTEAFF
NA	TRBV28	once	TRBJ2-1	TGTGCCAGCCTAAGTCCCTACCCCTACAATGAGCAGTTCTTC	CASLSPYPYNEQFF
NA	TRBV6-6	NA	TRBJ2-5	TGTGCCAGCAGTCGAATAGTCGACGAGACCCAGTACTTC	CASSRIVDETQYF
NA	TRBV29-1	NA	TRBJ2-7	TGCAGCGGGATAGGGACGGACTACGAGCAGTACTTC	CSGIGTDYEQYF
NA	TRBV9	NA	TRBJ2-5	TGTGCCAGCAGCCGGAGCTATCAGAAAGAGACCCAGTACTTC	CASSRSYQKETQYF
NA	TRBV18	NA	TRBJ2-5	TGTGCCAGCTCACCACCGCAAAGCTCCCTCCAAGAGACCCAGTACTTC	CASSPPQSSLQETQYF
NA	TRBV27	NA	TRBJ1-1	TGTGCCAGCAGTCCCCCGGGGGGCGTGGGGCACACTGAAGCTTTCTTT	CASSPPGGVGHTEAFF
NA	TRBV9	NA	TRBJ1-3	TGTGCCAGCAGCCCCCGGGGGTGGGAACCCCGAATAGCAAGCCCAGGAAACACCATATATTTT	CASSPRGWEPRIASPGNTIYF
NA	TRBV14	once	TRBJ2-3	TGTGCCAGCAGCCAGAGGGCCCCCAGCACAGATACGCAGTATTTT	CASSQRAPSTDTQYF
NA	TRBV28	NA	TRBJ1-5	TGTGCCAGCAGTTTCTTGGATCAGCCCCAGCATTTT	CASSFLDQPQHF
NA	TRBV6-6	NA	TRBJ2-7	TGTGCCAGCAGTCGCAGTGCCGGGAGTATAATCCACGAGCAGTACTTC	CASSRSAGSIIHEQYF
TRBD2	TRBV9	NA	TRBJ2-7	TGTGCCAGCAGCGTAGGCCCAGCGGGAGGGCCGGGCGAGCAGTACTTC	CASSVGPAGGPGEQYF
NA	TRBV28	NA	TRBJ2-6	TGTGCCAGCAGTCGGGGCTCTGGGGCCAACGTCCTGACTTTC	CASSRGSGANVLTF
NA	TRBV19	NA	TRBJ2-1	TGTGCCAGTAGTTTGGGACTTGGTCCCTACAATGAGCAGTTCTTC	CASSLGLGPYNEQFF
TRBD2	TRBV28	NA	TRBJ2-1	TGTGCCGTCGACCTCGGACTAGCGGGAATGGAGCAGTTCTTC	CAVDLGLAGMEQFF
NA	TRBV5-4	NA	TRBJ1-1	TGTGCCAGCAGAGAACGACTGGACCGGGGCACTGAAGCTTTCTTT	CASRERLDRGTEAFF
TRBD1	TRBV6-1	NA	TRBJ2-4	TGTGCCAGCAAAGGGTGGACAGGGAGAGCTCAGTACTTC	CASKGWTGRAQYF
NA	TRBV15	NA	TRBJ1-2	TGTGCCACCTCAGAGAGCCGGGTGGCTGCAACCTATGGCTACACCTTC	CATSESRVAATYGYTF
TRBD1	TRBV5-1	NA	TRBJ1-4	TGCGCCAGCAGCTTGTGGGGTAGGACAGGGAATGAAAAACTGTTTTTT	CASSLWGRTGNEKLFF
TRBD2	TRBV5-1	NA	TRBJ2-5	TGCGCCAGCAGCTTAGAATTGAGAGCGGGAGAAGAGACCCAGTACTTC	CASSLELRAGEETQYF
NA	TRBV9	NA	TRBJ1-6	TGTGCCAGCAGCGCCACGCCGGGACGGTCGGATGGTTCACCCCTCCACTTT	CASSATPGRSDGSPLHF
NA	TRBV18	NA	TRBJ1-4	TGTGCCAGCTCACTGGCCCAATTGGGTATCGGAGAAAAACTGTTTTTT	CASSLAQLGIGEKLFF
NA	TRBV18	NA	TRBJ1-1	TGTGCCAGCTCCCCCGGGCCGAACACTGAAGCTTTCTTT	CASSPGPNTEAFF
TRBD2	TRBV30	NA	TRBJ2-7	TGTGCCTGGAGTGTACTTTCTAGCGGGGGGGTGGAGCAGTACTTC	CAWSVLSSGGVEQYF
NA	TRBV28	NA	TRBJ2-7	TGTGCCAGCAGTTTGTCGGGACCGCAAAATTACGAGCAGTACTTC	CASSLSGPQNYEQYF
TRBD2	TRBV18	once	TRBJ2-5	TGTGCCAGCTCACCAGGACTAGCAGGGCAAGAGACCCAGTACTTC	CASSPGLAGQETQYF
TRBD1	TRBV18	NA	TRBJ2-5	TGTGCCAGCTCACCACCCTCAGGGGGCTTGGAGACCCAGTACTTC	CASSPPSGGLETQYF
NA	TRBV7-3	NA	TRBJ2-6	TGTGCCAGCAGCTTAACCCCCTACAGCGACTCTGGGGCCAACGTCCTGACTTTC	CASSLTPYSDSGANVLTF
NA	TRBV27	once	TRBJ2-7	TGTGCCAGCCGGGACTCAGGAGGACTGTTGAGGTACGAGCAGTACTTC	CASRDSGGLLRYEQYF
NA	TRBV18	NA	TRBJ2-1	TGTGCCAGCTCACCACCGGGGCTATCCGGTCGCAATGAGCAGTTCTTC	CASSPPGLSGRNEQFF